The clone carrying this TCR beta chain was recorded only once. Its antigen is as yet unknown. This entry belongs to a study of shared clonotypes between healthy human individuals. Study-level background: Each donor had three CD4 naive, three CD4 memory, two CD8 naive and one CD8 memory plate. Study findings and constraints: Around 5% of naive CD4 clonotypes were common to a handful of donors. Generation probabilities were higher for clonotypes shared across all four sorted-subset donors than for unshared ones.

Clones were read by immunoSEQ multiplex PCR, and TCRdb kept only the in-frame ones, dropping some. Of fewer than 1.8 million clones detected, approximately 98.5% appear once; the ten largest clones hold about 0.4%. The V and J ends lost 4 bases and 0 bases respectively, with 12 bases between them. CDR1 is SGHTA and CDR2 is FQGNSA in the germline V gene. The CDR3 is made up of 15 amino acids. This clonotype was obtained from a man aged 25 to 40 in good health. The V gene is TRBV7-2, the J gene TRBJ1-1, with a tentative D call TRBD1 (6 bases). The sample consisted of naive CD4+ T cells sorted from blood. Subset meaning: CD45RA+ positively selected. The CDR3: CASSSGQLMNTEAFF. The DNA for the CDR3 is TGTGCCAGCAGCTCCGGACAGTTAATGAACACTGAAGCTTTCTTT.